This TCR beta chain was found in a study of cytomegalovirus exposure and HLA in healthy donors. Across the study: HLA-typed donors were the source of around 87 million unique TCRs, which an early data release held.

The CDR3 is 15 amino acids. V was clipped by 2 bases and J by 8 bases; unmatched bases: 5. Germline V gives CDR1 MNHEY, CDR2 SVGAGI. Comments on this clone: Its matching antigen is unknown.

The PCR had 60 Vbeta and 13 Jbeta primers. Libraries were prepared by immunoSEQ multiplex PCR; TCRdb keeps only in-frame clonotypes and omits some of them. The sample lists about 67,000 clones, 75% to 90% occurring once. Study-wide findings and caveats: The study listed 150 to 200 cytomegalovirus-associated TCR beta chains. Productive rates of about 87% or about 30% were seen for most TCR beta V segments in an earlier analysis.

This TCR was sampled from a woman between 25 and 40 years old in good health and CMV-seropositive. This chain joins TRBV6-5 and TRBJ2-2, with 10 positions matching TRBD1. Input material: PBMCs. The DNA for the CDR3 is TGTGCCAGCAGTTACGGGACAGGGGCTTCGGGGGAGCTGTTTTTT. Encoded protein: CASSYGTGASGELFF.